These T cell receptor beta chains were read from a single sample in a study of T-cell memory formation after mild COVID-19. One entry per CDR3 protein results from TCRdb running MiXCR on the 5' RACE reads. The table shows 120,000 to 150,000 distinct CDR3 sequences, with 15% to 20% occurring only once. Sequences were obtained from PBMCs or a T cell subset sorted from them (not recorded which). Receptor source: an adult woman who had mild COVID-19 (a few samples of this study predate the infection). Cell type and time point are not known. The CDR3 runs from the conserved cysteine through the conserved F or W. A D gene is named only where the DNA matches it firmly. For some rows the clone size is stated as once, few or many, or as a class when expanded; others skip it.

TRBV23-1	.	TRBD1	TRBJ2-2	CASSHPGQGAQNTGELFF	TGCGCCAGCAGTCACCCGGGACAGGGGGCGCAGAACACCGGGGAGCTGTTTTTT
TRBV29-1	many	TRBD1	TRBJ2-5	CSVADRGEETQYF	TGCAGCGTTGCTGACAGGGGGGAAGAGACCCAGTACTTC
TRBV3-1	.	TRBD2	TRBJ2-1	CASSQDGLAGGQFF	TGTGCCAGCAGCCAAGATGGACTAGCGGGGGGGCAGTTCTTC
TRBV4-3	few	.	TRBJ2-7	CASSQVPTLTEQYF	TGCGCCAGCAGCCAAGTGCCGACCCTGACCGAGCAGTACTTC
TRBV12-3/TRBV12-4	.	.	TRBJ1-6	CASSSAAGDSPLHF	TGTGCCAGCAGTTCCGCTGCTGGGGATTCACCCCTCCACTTT
TRBV2	few	.	TRBJ2-7	CASNRRQTKYEQYF	TGTGCCAGCAACCGCAGACAGACGAAGTACGAGCAGTACTTC
TRBV7-2	.	TRBD2	TRBJ2-1	CASSSTSGSPNNEQFF	TGTGCCAGCAGCTCGACTAGCGGGAGTCCGAACAATGAGCAGTTCTTC
TRBV3-1	.	.	TRBJ2-7	CASSQGTWGEQYF	TGTGCCAGCAGCCAGGGGACTTGGGGGGAGCAGTACTTC
TRBV6-2/TRBV6-3	.	.	TRBJ2-3	CASSYPDTQYF	TGTGCCAGCAGTTACCCAGATACGCAGTATTTT
TRBV7-8	few	.	TRBJ2-7	CASSLVVGGTSYEQYF	TGTGCCAGCAGCTTAGTAGTGGGAGGGACATCCTACGAGCAGTACTTC
TRBV7-2	few	.	TRBJ1-6	CASSLEGARNSPLHF	TGTGCCAGCAGCTTAGAAGGGGCTAGGAATTCACCCCTCCACTTT
TRBV15	.	.	TRBJ2-5	CATSRDPGGWETQYF	TGTGCCACCAGCAGAGATCCGGGGGGCTGGGAGACCCAGTACTTC
TRBV7-2	few	.	TRBJ1-3	CASSYHTFPTGNTIYF	TGTGCCAGCAGCTACCACACCTTCCCGACTGGAAACACCATATATTTT
TRBV5-1	.	.	TRBJ1-5	CASSLNWNQPQHF	TGCGCCAGCAGCCTGAACTGGAATCAGCCCCAGCATTTT
TRBV12-3/TRBV12-4	few	.	TRBJ2-1	CASSTGHPKIF	TGTGCCAGCAGTACCGGACACCCAAAAATCTTC
TRBV6-6	many	.	TRBJ2-1	CASSNGGRGAYNEQFF	TGTGCCAGCAGCAACGGGGGACGGGGAGCTTACAATGAGCAGTTCTTC
TRBV5-5	.	.	TRBJ1-2	CASSLRTDYGYTF	TGTGCCAGCAGCTTGAGGACAGATTATGGCTACACCTTC
TRBV2	.	.	TRBJ1-2	CASSGSRVYGYTF	TGTGCCAGCAGTGGGAGTCGTGTCTATGGCTACACCTTC
TRBV11-2	once	TRBD1	TRBJ1-2	CASSLAAQGSLYGYTF	TGTGCCAGCAGCTTAGCCGCACAGGGGTCCCTCTATGGCTACACCTTC
TRBV5-1	.	.	TRBJ2-7	CASSLVSGNRYEQYF	TGCGCCAGCAGCTTGGTGTCAGGGAATCGCTACGAGCAGTACTTC
TRBV14	many	TRBD2	TRBJ2-1	CASSHRPLAGLPREQFF	TGTGCCAGCAGCCACCGCCCTCTAGCGGGGCTCCCAAGAGAGCAGTTCTTC
TRBV21-1	few	.	TRBJ2-7	CAIPGRGTYEQYF	TGTGCCATCCCGGGCAGGGGGACCTACGAGCAGTACTTC
TRBV7-2	.	.	TRBJ1-2	CASSSGPPTHGYTF	TGTGCCAGCAGCTCGGGACCCCCAACTCATGGCTACACCTTC
TRBV4-2	.	.	TRBJ1-2	CASSQDSGVNYGYTF	TGTGCCAGCAGCCAAGATTCAGGGGTTAACTATGGCTACACCTTC
TRBV12-3/TRBV12-4	few	.	TRBJ2-1	CASGHLYNEQFF	TGTGCCAGCGGTCACCTCTACAATGAGCAGTTCTTC
TRBV5-1	.	.	TRBJ2-7	CASTGMTPAEQYF	TGCGCCAGCACCGGGATGACGCCCGCCGAGCAGTACTTC
TRBV20-1	few	.	TRBJ1-2	CSARFLLGAWNYGYTF	TGCAGTGCTAGATTTCTGTTGGGGGCGTGGAACTATGGCTACACCTTC
TRBV10-3	few	.	TRBJ2-7	CAISAGEAYEQYF	TGTGCCATCAGTGCAGGGGAGGCCTACGAGCAGTACTTC
TRBV12-2	few	.	TRBJ2-1	CASRFYVGLATYNEQFF	TGTGCAAGTCGCTTTTATGTGGGACTAGCGACATACAATGAGCAGTTCTTC
TRBV30	.	TRBD2	TRBJ2-1	CAWRHLGGGASNEQFF	TGTGCCTGGAGACACCTGGGCGGGGGGGCCAGTAATGAGCAGTTCTTC
TRBV12-3/TRBV12-4	.	.	TRBJ1-1	CASSLQGISTEAFF	TGTGCCAGCAGTCTACAGGGTATTAGCACTGAAGCTTTCTTT
TRBV6-2/TRBV6-3	.	.	TRBJ1-3	CASSPPAGRAIYF	TGTGCCAGCAGTCCCCCTGCGGGGAGAGCCATATATTTT